The 23 T cell receptor beta chains in this list originate from one sample, sequenced in a study of vaccination effects on CD4 cells after COVID-19. Their antigens are not known. Under the ViraFEST assay, PBMC were stimulated with viral peptide pools so that antigen-specific CD4+ T cells expanded. Sequencing was performed afterwards. Having been cultured for less than 13 days, the cells underwent CD4+ T cell isolation. Participants received two doses of either the BNT162b2 or mRNA-1273 vaccine. Libraries were prepared by immunoSEQ multiplex PCR; TCRdb keeps only in-frame clonotypes and omits some of them. The repertoire includes just under 60,000 clones, under 80% of them detected once, and roughly 2% sits in the top ten. The sequencing here drew on CD4+ T cells from PBMCs cultured with HCoV-OC43 spike peptides, taken after COVID-19 vaccination. Specified subset: HCoV-OC43 spike overlapping peptide pool stimulation. These TCRs come from a human donor who received a COVID-19 vaccine.

This sequence joins TRBV6-5 and TRBJ1-6; D unclear. The germline CDR1 and CDR2 sequences are MNHEY and SVGAGI. V gave up 4 bases and J gave up 7 bases, with 11 bases separating them. The CDR3 is 14 residues long. The CDR3 DNA sequence: TGTGCCAGCAGTTTCTTTCTGTTGAATTCACCCCTCCACTTT. Translating it yields CASSFFLLNSPLHF.

The V gene is TRBV5-4, the J gene TRBJ2-3; 9 bases are shared with TRBD2. Germline trimming cut 1 base from V and 1 base from J; bases unmatched to any gene: 4. The CDR3 totals 16 residues. Germline V gene lookup returns CDR1 SGHNT and CDR2 YYREEE (reference sequence). The CDR3 bases are TGTGCCAGCAGCTTGTTCGCGGGGGGGGGCACAGATACGCAGTATTTT. It specifies CASSLFAGGGTDTQYF.

This clone occurred once. The chain combines TRBV28 with TRBJ1-3; D call uncertain. Deletions cut 3 bases from V and 4 bases from J, with 7 bases between. The CDR3 loop spans 13 amino acids. Germline CDR1 is MDHEN and CDR2 is SYDVKM. This CDR3 is CASSLREGNTIYF. The DNA for the CDR3 is TGTGCCAGCAGTTTGAGGGAAGGAAACACCATATATTTT.

The J gene is TRBJ2-1, the V gene TRBV20-1, with D possibly matching TRBD2 (7 bases). Germline CDR1 and CDR2: DFQATT and SNEGSKA (reference sequence). The CDR3 length is 11 residues. V was clipped by 7 bases and J by 6 bases, with 10 bases between them. The CDR3 DNA reads as TGCAGTGGGGGGGGGCCCAATGAGCAGTTCTTC. This translates into CSGGGPNEQFF.

The chain couples TRBV28 to TRBJ1-4, with D perhaps TRBD1 (5 bases). The CDR3 contains 13 residues. The germline V gene has CDR1 MDHEN and CDR2 SYDVKM. V lost 6 bases to trimming and J lost 8 bases, with 13 bases between them. CDR3 sequence (DNA): TGTGCCAGCAGGACCAGGGTTAAGGAAAAACTGTTTTTT. Translation gives CASRTRVKEKLFF.

This chain uses TRBV19 with TRBJ2-5, with 7 nucleotides matching TRBD1. Trimming removed 1 base from V and 0 bases from J; junction bases left unmatched: 2. Germline V gene lookup returns CDR1 LNHDA and CDR2 SQIVND (reference sequence). The CDR3 is 15 residues long. CDR3 sequence (DNA): TGTGCCAGTAGTATAGGACAGGGCCACCAAGAGACCCAGTACTTC. This translates into CASSIGQGHQETQYF.

The rearrangement uses TRBV18 and TRBJ2-3; 10 positions agree with TRBD1. J gave up 1 base and V 6 bases, and 10 bases lay outside the gene matches. The CDR3 spans 17 residues. Germline CDR1 and CDR2: KGHSH and LQKENI. The CDR3 reads CASSPGTGAFGTDTQYF. DNA of the CDR3: TGTGCCAGCTCTCCCGGGACAGGGGCGTTTGGCACAGATACGCAGTATTTT.

The chain combines TRBV24-1 with TRBJ1-1; weak D call: TRBD1 (6 bases). This CDR3 comprises 15 residues. Germline V gene lookup returns CDR1 KGHDR and CDR2 SFDVKD. V shed 7 bases and J shed 3 bases, with 17 bases lying between them. CDR3 sequence reads: CATRGTGSADTEAFF. CDR3 bases: TGTGCCACCAGGGGAACAGGGAGTGCGGACACTGAAGCTTTCTTT.

V is TRBV5-8 and J is TRBJ2-3; D might be TRBD1 or TRBD2, each matching 6 bases. Germline assignment: CDR1 SGHTS and CDR2 YDEGEE. Trimming cost V 4 bases and J 0 bases, with 15 bases left between them. The CDR3 has 16 residues. For the CDR3, the DNA is TGTGCCAGCAGCCGAGCGCAGGGGACTAGCACAGATACGCAGTATTTT. Encoded protein: CASSRAQGTSTDTQYF.

V is TRBV19 and J is TRBJ2-5, with D possibly being TRBD2 (7 bases). This CDR3 region has 16 residues. Germline CDR1 LNHDA, CDR2 SQIVND (reference sequence). The V gene lost 5 bases and the J gene lost 3 bases, with 19 bases spanning the gap. CDR3 bases: TGTGCCAGTAGTCAAACGGGGGGCGCGAGGGAAGAGACCCAGTACTTC. Translating gives CASSQTGGAREETQYF.

This sequence joins TRBV19 and TRBJ1-5; D is uncertain. V was clipped by 9 bases and J by 4 bases, with 31 bases between them. This CDR3 comprises 19 residues. Germline CDR1 and CDR2: LNHDA and SQIVND (reference sequence). CDR3 nucleotide sequence: TGTGCCAGCAAGGATCCCATGCCCACCCCGGGAGGTGGAAATCAGCCCCAGCATTTT. The encoded protein is CASKDPMPTPGGGNQPQHF.

This chain joins TRBV28 and TRBJ1-1, with D possibly TRBD1 on 5 matching bases. V shed 3 bases and J shed 3 bases, with 14 bases lying between them. CDR3 length: 15 amino acids. From germline, CDR1 is MDHEN and CDR2 SYDVKM. Written as DNA, the CDR3 is TGTGCCAGCAGTTTGCCAGGGCGGTGGTACACTGAAGCTTTCTTT. Its translation: CASSLPGRWYTEAFF.

The V and J genes are TRBV28 and TRBJ1-3; 7 bases agree with TRBD1. Germline V CDR1 and CDR2: MDHEN, SYDVKM. The CDR3 has 14 amino acids. The V and J ends lost 4 bases and 4 bases, in that order; junction bases with no gene match: 4. The CDR3: CASSSGGLGNTIYF. CDR3 nucleotide sequence: TGTGCCAGCAGTTCAGGGGGACTCGGAAACACCATATATTTT.

This clone was picked up a small number of times. This sequence joins TRBV18 and TRBJ1-6, with a weak D call TRBD1 (5 bases). V lost 0 bases and J 10 bases, leaving 16 bases between the germline ends. The CDR3 sequence is 16 residues long. CDR1 and CDR2 (germline): KGHSH, LQKENI. The CDR3 DNA is TGTGCCAGCTCACCACCGAACCACGCAGGGAAATCACCCCTCCACTTT. Translation gives CASSPPNHAGKSPLHF.

The CDR3 sequence: CASSQGTLLDNSPLHF. Here the CDR3 DNA reads TGTGCCAGCAGCCAGGGTACCCTCCTGGATAATTCACCCCTCCACTTT. This chain connects TRBV7-2 to TRBJ1-6; a possible D gene is TRBD1 (5 bases). The ends were cut back, 5 bases at V and 5 bases at J, with 16 bases in the middle. Germline CDR1 SGHTA, CDR2 FQGNSA. The CDR3 consists of 16 residues.

This chain uses TRBV27 with TRBJ1-6; D ambiguous. The germline V gene has CDR1 MNHEY and CDR2 SMNVEV (reference sequence). V lost 5 bases, J lost 0 bases, and 14 bases lay in between. This CDR3 region has 17 residues. CDR3: CASSLARVYSYNSPLHF. CDR3 bases: TGTGCCAGCAGTCTTGCACGGGTTTACTCCTATAATTCACCCCTCCACTTT.

The rearrangement uses TRBV24-1 and TRBJ2-1; 8 nucleotides align to TRBD1. Germline CDR1 reads KGHDR; CDR2 reads SFDVKD. The V gene end was trimmed by 2 bases and the J gene end by 2 bases; junction bases not matched to a gene: 7. The CDR3 totals 17 residues. The CDR3 is CATSDSDRARTYNEQFF. The CDR3 region has the DNA TGTGCCACCAGTGATTCGGACAGGGCAAGAACCTACAATGAGCAGTTCTTC.

The V call is TRBV6-5, the J call TRBJ2-7; no clear D gene. CDR1 and CDR2 from the germline V gene are MNHEY and SVGAGI. There are 15 residues in the CDR3. Deletions cut 6 bases from V and 0 bases from J, with 15 bases between. CDR3 bases: TGTGCCAGCAGCGCCGTTTTCGTGGGCTCCTACGAGCAGTACGTC. Translation gives CASSAVFVGSYEQYV.

This clone was seen more than once but under ten times. J is TRBJ1-1 and V is TRBV7-9; D not resolved. Germline V gene lookup returns CDR1 SEHNR and CDR2 FQNEAQ (reference sequence). This CDR3 spans 12 amino acids. Deletions cut 2 bases from V and 7 bases from J, with 8 bases between. The CDR3 sequence is CASSLQSVEAFF. As DNA, the CDR3 is TGTGCCAGCAGCTTACAGTCTGTTGAAGCTTTCTTT.

This rearrangement joins TRBV4-1 to TRBJ1-3; D gene ambiguous. Trimming removed 4 bases from V and 0 bases from J, with 13 bases in between. The germline V gene encodes CDR1 MGHRA and CDR2 YSYEKL. The CDR3 spans 16 residues. This chain's CDR3 is CASSLYGTRSGNTIYF. In DNA, the CDR3 is TGCGCCAGCAGCCTCTATGGCACACGCTCTGGAAACACCATATATTTT.

The rearrangement uses TRBV6-1 and TRBJ1-2; D possibly corresponds to TRBD1 (6 bases). V was pared by 2 bases and J by 5 bases, with 18 bases between. The CDR3 runs to 16 residues. Germline CDR1 and CDR2: MNHNS and SASEGT. The CDR3 here is CASSESGAAKTYGYTF. CDR3 bases: TGTGCCAGCAGTGAATCAGGGGCCGCGAAAACTTATGGCTACACCTTC.

In the case of this clone: The DNA is omitted, as the CDR3 cannot be located on it reliably, and the CDR3 follows TCRdb's listing. The gene calls are TRBV21-1 and TRBJ2-7; the table's TRBD1 call for D was not verified on the DNA. TRBV21-1 is an annotated pseudogene. Termini included, the CDR3 measures 17 amino acids. CDR3 sequence reads: CASSKVKVGQGANEQYV.

V gene TRBV2 combines with J gene TRBJ1-3; 8 bases are a match to TRBD1. Trimming cost V 8 bases and J 3 bases; bases outside gene matches: 6. This CDR3 spans 14 amino acids. In germline, CDR1 is SNHLY, CDR2 FYNNEI. The CDR3: CASGQGMIGNTIYF. The CDR3 nucleotides are TGTGCCAGCGGACAGGGAATGATTGGAAACACCATATATTTT. Full variable domain (missing parts from reference TRBV2 and TRBJ1-3): EPEVTQTPSHQVTQMGQEVILRCVPISNHLYFYWYRQILGQKVEFLVSFYNNEISEKSEIFDDQFSVERPDGSNFTLKIRSTKLEDSAMYFCASGQGMIGNTIYFGEGSWLTVV.